This T cell receptor (beta chain) was sequenced for a study of Graves' ophthalmopathy and Graves' hyperthyroidism. Whole-study context: There was a collection of peripheral blood at initial diagnosis, before any treatment.

Findings and caveats of the study: The model predicted ophthalmopathy progression with more than 70% sensitivity and around 72% specificity. Blood contained most expanded thyroid clonotypes exceeding 0.001 frequency.

CDR1 is DFQATT and CDR2 is SNEGSKA in the germline V gene (reference sequence). V lost 5 bases to trimming and J lost 0 bases; unmatched junction nucleotides: 8. This CDR3 is built from 17 residues. There are a few counts of this clonotype. Its target is unknown. From fresh peripheral blood, over 9 ml in volume, the PBMCs were obtained. Amplification from RNA transcripts yielded the TCR beta CDR3 regions. After a first-round RT-PCR with HTBI primers, a second-round multiplex PCR was run. TCRdb re-called the multiplex PCR reads through MiXCR, storing one row per CDR3 protein. The sample has about 700,000 distinct CDR3 sequences, roughly 40% seen once.

The receptor's source is an adult man with Graves' ophthalmopathy. The sequencing input was peripheral blood. The chain combines TRBV20-1 with TRBJ1-5; 12 bases align to TRBD1. The chain's CDR3 is CSAVGTGGILSNQPQHF. The CDR3 nucleotides read TGCAGTGCTGTCGGGACAGGGGGCATACTTAGCAATCAGCCCCAGCATTTT.